This T cell receptor beta chain was sequenced in a study of cytomegalovirus exposure and HLA in healthy donors. Whole-study findings and limits: The study listed under 200 cytomegalovirus-associated TCR beta chains. Roughly even sequencing depth across donors was the assumption behind the presence/absence analyses. HLA-A and HLA-B allele assignments for most subjects were reportedly predicted accurately using TCR beta sequences. By a later analysis, the bulk of CMV-associated TCR beta chains appeared HLA-restricted.

For this clone: The antigen is unknown.

Germline V lookup: CDR1 SGHTA, CDR2 FQGTGA. This CDR3 spans 13 amino acids. Germline trimming cut 5 bases from V and 7 bases from J; bases unmatched to any gene: 8. The PCR was carried out with 60 Vbeta primers and 13 Jbeta primers. TCRdb's copy holds only in-frame clones and misses some; the assay was immunoSEQ multiplex PCR. The table lists some 120,000 clones, about 82% of them singletons. Specimen: PBMCs. The chain combines TRBV7-3 with TRBJ2-7, with 7 bases matching TRBD2. The TCR was taken from a young man in good health and CMV-seronegative. The CDR3 DNA sequence: TGTGCCAGCAGCGGAGCTCCGGGACTAGAGCAGTACTTC. It codes for CASSGAPGLEQYF.